What follows are 26 T cell receptor beta chains derived from one specimen sequenced in a study of T cells after yellow fever vaccination. TCRdb fed the 5' RACE reads into MiXCR, producing one record per CDR3 protein. The sample has around 310,000 distinct CDR3 sequences, about 4% seen once. Here the sequenced sample was PBMCs, taken 5 days after the yellow fever booster vaccination. The receptors come from a man between 18 and 29 years old who received the YFV17D yellow fever vaccine.

V usage is TRBV5-6 and J usage is TRBJ1-4; 9 positions match TRBD1. The ends lost 6 bases at V and 5 bases at J; junction bases unmatched: 8. The germline V gene encodes CDR1 SGHDT and CDR2 YYEEEE. The CDR3 is made up of 15 amino acids. The CDR3 protein is CASTETGGGNEKLFF. CDR3 sequence (DNA): TGTGCCAGCACCGAGACAGGGGGAGGGAATGAAAAACTGTTTTTT.

V and J are TRBV5-1 and TRBJ2-3; tentative D call: TRBD1 (5 bases). The germline V gene has CDR1 SGHRS and CDR2 YFSETQ. The CDR3 runs 14 residues. V dropped 4 bases and J dropped 4 bases, with 13 bases sitting between them. CDR3 residues: CASSPQGYADTQYF. The CDR3 nucleotides are TGCGCCAGCAGCCCGCAGGGCTATGCAGATACGCAGTATTTT. The full variable domain, in which reference TRBV5-1 and TRBJ2-3 provide the parts outside the CDR3, is KAGVTQTPRYLIKTRGQQVTLSCSPISGHRSVSWYQQTPGQGLQFLFEYFSETQRNKGNFPGRFSGRQFSNSRSEMNVSTLELGDSALYLCASSPQGYADTQYFGPGTRLTVL.

This clonotype was seen only a few times. This chain uses TRBV5-1 with TRBJ1-1, with D unclear. The CDR3 loop spans 14 amino acids. Germline V gene data show CDR1 as SGHRS and CDR2 as YFSETQ. Trimming removed 0 bases at V and 5 bases at J, with 11 bases between. DNA of the CDR3: TGCGCCAGCAGCTTGGAAAGGGCCGCGACTGAAGCTTTCTTT. Protein product: CASSLERAATEAFF.

J is TRBJ2-1 and V is TRBV20-1; TRBD1 is a possible D gene (6 bases). V lost 3 bases and J lost 5, with 20 bases in between. The CDR3 length is 16 residues. The germline V gene encodes CDR1 DFQATT and CDR2 SNEGSKA (reference sequence). CDR3 in amino acids: CSARKPWDGGDNEQFF. CDR3 in DNA: TGCAGTGCTAGGAAGCCCTGGGATGGGGGCGACAATGAGCAGTTCTTC.

This clonotype turned up a few times. The chain employs TRBV7-2 and TRBJ2-4; maybe TRBD2 (5 bases). CDR1 and CDR2 from the germline V gene are SGHTA and FQGNSA. V lost 0 bases and J 6 bases, leaving 18 bases between the germline ends. The CDR3 runs 17 residues. CDR3 amino acids: CASSLARLGEGANIQYF. The CDR3 DNA sequence: TGTGCCAGCAGCTTAGCCCGGCTAGGCGAGGGCGCAAACATTCAGTACTTC.

The J gene is TRBJ1-1, the V gene TRBV6-5, with D unresolved. CDR3 size: 17 residues. Germline V gene sequence: CDR1 MNHEY, CDR2 SVGAGI. The V end lost 2 bases, the J end lost 4 bases, and 20 bases lay between the germline ends. The CDR3 DNA is TGTGCCAGCAGTTACGTGGCCCAGGTGGGTGGGTTCACTGAAGCTTTCTTT. This translates into CASSYVAQVGGFTEAFF.

This clonotype has at least ten counts. The chain employs TRBV12-3 or TRBV12-4 and TRBJ2-5, with no clear D. The CDR3 contains 13 residues. V lost 6 bases to trimming and J lost 3 bases, with 11 bases between them. In DNA, the CDR3 is TGTGCCAGCAGATGGACGGACGAAGAGACCCAGTACTTC. It codes for CASRWTDEETQYF.

This clonotype occurred many times. The chain employs TRBV4-1 and TRBJ1-6, with D unclear. The V end was cut by 1 base, the J end by 5 bases, with 9 bases between. The germline CDR1 and CDR2 sequences are MGHRA and YSYEKL. The CDR3 length is 15 residues. The CDR3 DNA reads TGCGCCAGCAGCCAAGCGGGTTTAAATAATTCACCCCTCCACTTT. Translated: CASSQAGLNNSPLHF.

The chain has TRBV11-2 and TRBJ1-6; TRBD1 is a possible D gene (6 bases). Germline V gene lookup returns CDR1 SGHAT and CDR2 FQNNGV. CDR3 length: 18 amino acids. Between the trimmed V and J ends, which lost 2 bases and 0 bases, there was a span of 14 bases. CDR3: CASSLLGQGSSYNSPLHF. CDR3 coding DNA: TGTGCCAGCAGCTTATTAGGTCAGGGGAGCTCCTATAATTCACCCCTCCACTTT.

With respect to this clonotype: One end of the junction is discordant with germline, which a read error may explain. V is TRBV12-3 or TRBV12-4 and J is TRBJ2-1; TRBD2 aligns across 8 bases. The CDR3 spans 14 residues. CDR3 bases: TGTGCCAGCAGTGTAGCGGGGAACTACAATGAGCAGTTCTTC. Translated, it gives CASSVAGNYNEQFF.

In its sample, this clonotype was seen a few times. The V gene is TRBV7-2, the J gene TRBJ1-2; D is ambiguous. This CDR3 contains 17 residues. Deletions cut 1 base from V and 3 bases from J, with 18 bases between. Germline CDR1 is SGHTA and CDR2 is FQGNSA. The CDR3, as DNA: TGTGCCAGCAGCTTAGGCGGACTTATGGGCCCTTACTATGGCTACACCTTC. Amino acid sequence: CASSLGGLMGPYYGYTF.

In this sample, this clonotype turned up many times. This chain uses TRBV11-1 with TRBJ2-3, with D unclear. Trimming removed 3 bases at V and 8 bases at J, with 6 bases between. Germline V gene data show CDR1 as SGHAT and CDR2 as FQDESV (reference sequence). The CDR3 length is 11 residues. Here the CDR3 DNA reads TGTGCCAGCAGCTTTGGCGGTACGCAGTATTTT. Protein: CASSFGGTQYF. The full variable domain, its missing parts supplied by reference TRBV11-1 and TRBJ2-3, is EAEVAQSPRYKITEKSQAVAFWCDPISGHATLYWYRQILGQGPELLVQFQDESVVDDSQLPKDRFSAERLKGVDSTLKIQPAELGDSAMYLCASSFGGTQYFGPGTRLTVL.

This clonotype was detected many times. The chain couples TRBV4-3 to TRBJ1-2; a weak D match, TRBD1 (6 bases). The CDR3 consists of 15 residues. Germline loops: CDR1 LGHNA, CDR2 YSLEER. The V end was cut by 0 bases, the J end by 4 bases, with 12 bases between. CDR3 nucleotide sequence: TGCGCCAGCAGCCAAGAGTTCTTGGGGGCCTATGGCTACACCTTC. The encoded protein is CASSQEFLGAYGYTF.

The genes are TRBV4-3 and TRBJ1-2; possible D gene TRBD1, 5 bases. This CDR3 spans 13 amino acids. Germline V gene lookup returns CDR1 LGHNA and CDR2 YSLEER. V was cut by 4 bases and J by 9 bases, with 15 bases left in between. This CDR3 reads CASSPRVEGSYTF. CDR3 bases: TGCGCCAGCAGCCCTCGGGTTGAGGGGAGCTACACCTTC.

In its sample, this clonotype was seen a few times. V is TRBV18 and J is TRBJ1-3; tentative D call: TRBD1 (6 bases). Germline values: CDR1 KGHSH, CDR2 LQKENI. The CDR3 contains 14 residues. V gave up 1 base and J gave up 11 bases, with 15 bases separating them. The CDR3 DNA follows: TGTGCCAGCTCACCACGGGACACCGGTCCCCCCATATATTTT. Encoded protein: CASSPRDTGPPIYF.

In its sample, this clonotype was seen many times. The germline gene is not matched at one end of the junction; a read error may be the cause. The chain has TRBV10-3 and TRBJ2-3; D is possibly TRBD2 (5 bases). Per the germline V gene, CDR1 is ENHRY and CDR2 is SYGVKD. The CDR3 is made up of 13 amino acids. Here the CDR3 reads CAISSMTEDIGVF. The CDR3 coding sequence is TGTGCCATCAGTTCCATGACTGAAGACATCGGGGTTTTT.

The sample holds many counts of this clonotype. This chain links TRBV7-3 with TRBJ2-2; no reliable D call. This CDR3 has 13 amino acids. Germline lookup yields CDR1 SGHTA and CDR2 FQGTGA. Trimming took 5 bases from V and 4 from J, leaving 8 bases between them. The CDR3 region is CASSLLSTGELFF. CDR3 coding DNA: TGTGCCAGCAGCCTACTCTCCACCGGGGAGCTGTTTTTT. Looking up the rest from reference TRBV7-3 and TRBJ2-2 gives the full variable domain: GAGVSQTPSNKVTEKGKYVELRCDPISGHTALYWYRQSLGQGPEFLIYFQGTGAADDSGLPNDRFFAVRPEGSVSTLKIQRTERGDSAVYLCASSLLSTGELFFGEGSRLTVL.

This clonotype was observed a few times. This rearrangement joins TRBV12-3 or TRBV12-4 to TRBJ2-2; tentative D call: TRBD1 (5 bases). The CDR3 contains 13 residues. V lost 7 bases to trimming and J lost 2 bases, with 8 bases between them. The CDR3 DNA reads TGTGCCAGCAAAAGGGGAAACACCGGGGAGCTGTTTTTT. It codes for CASKRGNTGELFF.

V is TRBV4-2 and J is TRBJ2-7, with 10 bases lining up with TRBD1. The CDR3 is 16 amino acids. V was clipped by 0 bases and J by 6 bases; unmatched bases: 8. Germline values: CDR1 LGHNA, CDR2 YNFKEQ. The chain's CDR3 is CASSQELRGQGSEQYF. For the CDR3, the DNA is TGTGCCAGCAGCCAAGAGCTGAGGGGACAGGGGAGCGAGCAGTACTTC.

The chain links TRBV9 to TRBJ2-1, with 8 bases matching TRBD2. CDR1 is SGDLS, CDR2 YYNGEE, per germline. Trimming removed 3 bases from V and 11 bases from J; junction bases left unmatched: 4. This CDR3 region has 12 residues. The CDR3 protein is CASSARGGQQFF. CDR3 coding DNA: TGTGCCAGCAGCGCCCGGGGGGGCCAGCAGTTCTTC. Combining the CDR3 with reference TRBV9 and TRBJ2-1 gives the whole variable domain DSGVTQTPKHLITATGQRVTLRCSPRSGDLSVYWYQQSLDQGLQFLIQYYNGEERAKGNILERFSAQQFPDLHSELNLSSLELGDSALYFCASSARGGQQFFGPGTRLTVL.

This clonotype was observed a handful of times. This rearrangement joins TRBV11-2 to TRBJ1-5; D might be TRBD1 (5 bases). The CDR3 is 14 amino acids. V lost 5 bases and J 3 bases, leaving 11 bases between the germline ends. From germline, CDR1 is SGHAT and CDR2 FQNNGV. The CDR3 nucleotides are TGTGCCAGCAGCCGGCCGGGACCCAATCAGCCCCAGCATTTT. Protein sequence: CASSRPGPNQPQHF. The full variable domain, with the rest looked up from reference TRBV11-2 and TRBJ1-5, is EAGVAQSPRYKIIEKRQSVAFWCNPISGHATLYWYQQILGQGPKLLIQFQNNGVVDDSQLPKDRFSAERLKGVDSTLKIQPAKLEDSAVYLCASSRPGPNQPQHFGDGTRLSIL.

The V call is TRBV11-2, the J call TRBJ2-6; TRBD1 matches at 9 bases. Losses at the gene ends were 0 bases for V and 3 bases for J; bases not matched to a gene: 6. The CDR3 is 18 amino acids. Germline V gene sequence: CDR1 SGHAT, CDR2 FQNNGV. In DNA form, the CDR3 reads TGTGCCAGCAGCTTAGAGGGGACAGGGTTGTATGGGGCCAACGTCCTGACTTTC. This sequence encodes CASSLEGTGLYGANVLTF.

This clonotype was counted a few times. The rearrangement joins TRBV12-3 or TRBV12-4 to TRBJ2-6; the D is unclear. V was cut by 3 bases and J by 0 bases, with 12 bases left in between. The CDR3 extends over 17 amino acids. CDR3 sequence: CASSFHSFYSGANVLTF. The CDR3 DNA reads as TGTGCCAGCAGTTTTCACAGTTTCTACTCTGGGGCCAACGTCCTGACTTTC.

The gene calls are TRBV7-2 and TRBJ2-1; D is unresolved. Trimming took 0 bases from V and 8 from J, leaving 11 bases between them. CDR1 is SGHTA, CDR2 FQGNSA, per germline. This CDR3 spans 14 amino acids. The CDR3 protein is CASSLAPAVDEQFF. DNA of the CDR3: TGTGCCAGCAGCTTAGCCCCGGCAGTTGATGAGCAGTTCTTC.

V gene TRBV20-1 combines with J gene TRBJ1-1; D gene uncertain. Trimming left V 5 bases short and J 1 base short, with 14 bases between. This CDR3 is built from 14 residues. Germline V CDR1 and CDR2: DFQATT, SNEGSKA (reference sequence). The CDR3 nucleotides read TGCAGTGCTTTGCGAACTGCCTCGAACACTGAAGCTTTCTTT. Encoded protein: CSALRTASNTEAFF.

This clonotype was detected many times. The chain is built from TRBV6-5 and TRBJ1-3; perhaps TRBD1 as D (5 bases). Germline-derived CDR1 and CDR2 are MNHEY and SVGAGI. The CDR3 covers 14 residues. V lost 2 bases and J lost 0, with 5 bases in between. The CDR3 is CASSYGHSGNTIYF. The DNA of the CDR3 is TGTGCCAGCAGTTACGGACACTCTGGAAACACCATATATTTT.